Listed below are T cell receptor beta chains from one sample, sequenced in a study of shared clonotypes between healthy human individuals. This table comes from immunoSEQ multiplex PCR, and its TCRdb copy is limited to in-frame clones, with some not included. Of hundreds of thousands of clones listed, 95% to 96% were seen once; the top ten hold about 0.12%. Sequencing used naive CD8+ T cells sorted from blood. The receptor source for this set is a woman aged 25 to 45 in good health. Both conserved end residues are part of each CDR3. A D gene is named only where the DNA matches it firmly. Rows give clone size only sometimes, using once, few, many, or a class for an expanded clone.

d_gene,abundance,v_gene,j_gene,CDR3aa,CDR3nt
.,.,TRBV4-1,TRBJ2-3,CASSQDFQGGTDTQYF,TGCGCCAGCAGCCAAGATTTCCAGGGTGGCACAGATACGCAGTATTTT
.,once,TRBV5-1,TRBJ2-2,CASSPSGLTGTGELFF,TGCGCCAGCAGCCCGTCGGGCCTAACGGGGACCGGGGAGCTGTTTTTT
.,.,TRBV7-8,TRBJ2-7,CASTHTEGPSYEQYF,TGTGCCAGCACCCATACTGAGGGGCCTTCCTACGAGCAGTACTTC
TRBD2,.,TRBV28,TRBJ2-7,CASRDRGLAGGSYEQYF,TGTGCCAGCAGAGACAGGGGACTAGCGGGAGGATCCTACGAGCAGTACTTC
TRBD1,.,TRBV11-2,TRBJ2-1,CASRKLTGDRYNEQFF,TGTGCCAGCAGAAAACTTACAGGGGATAGGTACAATGAGCAGTTCTTC
TRBD1,.,TRBV28,TRBJ1-6,CASSLWTGDSYNSPLHF,TGTGCCAGCAGTTTATGGACAGGGGACTCCTATAATTCACCCCTCCACTTT
TRBD2,.,TRBV7-9,TRBJ2-7,CASSFGLAGAYEQYF,TGTGCCAGCAGCTTTGGACTAGCGGGAGCGTACGAGCAGTACTTC
TRBD2,.,TRBV4-1,TRBJ2-7,CASSQWSSGGYEQYF,TGCGCCAGCAGCCAATGGTCTAGCGGGGGCTACGAGCAGTACTTC
.,.,TRBV5-4,TRBJ2-5,CASSSRSGNQETQYF,TGTGCCAGCAGCTCGCGGTCGGGAAATCAAGAGACCCAGTACTTC
.,.,TRBV11-1,TRBJ2-1,CASSGGWLEQFF,TGTGCCAGCAGCGGAGGATGGCTCGAGCAGTTCTTC
.,.,TRBV28,TRBJ2-3,CASSSTPTDTQYF,TGTGCCAGCAGTTCTACCCCCACAGATACGCAGTATTTT
TRBD2,.,TRBV13,TRBJ2-7,CASSSLDGLAGVGEQYF,TGTGCCAGCAGCTCCCTTGATGGACTAGCGGGAGTGGGCGAGCAGTACTTC
.,once,TRBV5-1,TRBJ1-5,CASSFPGQPQHF,TGCGCCAGCAGCTTTCCCGGCCAGCCCCAGCATTTT
.,.,TRBV27,TRBJ2-2,CASSLSGTGELFF,TGTGCCAGCAGTTTATCGGGTACCGGGGAGCTGTTTTTT
TRBD2,once,TRBV4-2,TRBJ2-7,CASRPTSGSSSYEQYF,TGTGCCAGCAGACCGACTAGCGGGTCTTCCTCCTACGAGCAGTACTTC
.,.,TRBV2,TRBJ2-1,CASSMAGLTYNEQFF,TGTGCCAGCAGTATGGCAGGGCTTACCTACAATGAGCAGTTCTTC
.,.,TRBV5-6,TRBJ1-1,CASSLGGSREAFF,TGTGCCAGCAGCTTGGGGGGCTCAAGGGAAGCTTTCTTT
.,few,TRBV2,TRBJ1-3,CASSEGRVRGNTIYF,TGTGCCAGCAGTGAAGGGAGGGTTCGTGGAAACACCATATATTTT
TRBD1,.,TRBV10-2,TRBJ2-2,CASSPTGGLTGELFF,TGCGCCAGCAGTCCTACAGGGGGCTTAACCGGGGAGCTGTTTTTT
TRBD1,once,TRBV7-6,TRBJ2-3,CASSPGQGSDTQYF,TGTGCCAGCAGCCCAGGACAGGGTTCAGATACGCAGTATTTT
.,.,TRBV28,TRBJ2-5,CASNEGGTQYF,TGTGCCAGCAATGAAGGAGGGACCCAGTACTTC
TRBD2,.,TRBV2,TRBJ2-1,CASDLTSGYNEQFF,TGTGCCAGCGATCTAACTAGCGGCTACAATGAGCAGTTCTTC
TRBD2,.,TRBV19,TRBJ2-7,CASSQGGAYEQYF,TGTGCCAGTAGTCAGGGAGGGGCCTACGAGCAGTACTTC
TRBD2,.,TRBV29-1,TRBJ2-1,CSAEAGLGLYNEQFF,TGCAGCGCCGAAGCGGGACTAGGGTTATACAATGAGCAGTTCTTC
TRBD2,.,TRBV2,TRBJ2-7,CASSEAGLDNEQYF,TGTGCCAGCTCCGAAGCGGGGCTGGACAACGAGCAGTACTTC
.,.,TRBV6-6,TRBJ1-5,CASRVVAVGNQPQHF,TGTGCCAGCAGGGTCGTGGCAGTCGGCAATCAGCCCCAGCATTTT
TRBD1,once,TRBV7-2,TRBJ2-7,CASSERGQGNEQYF,TGTGCCAGCAGCGAGCGGGGACAGGGTAACGAGCAGTACTTC
TRBD2,once,TRBV9,TRBJ2-7,CASSAYGGGNSYEQYF,TGTGCCAGCAGCGCCTACGGGGGAGGGAACTCCTACGAGCAGTACTTC
.,.,TRBV6-1,TRBJ2-3,CASNEVGVEDTQYF,TGTGCCAGCAACGAGGTGGGAGTGGAGGATACGCAGTATTTT
TRBD1,once,TRBV29-1,TRBJ2-7,CSVLDPGQGTYEQYF,TGCAGCGTTCTTGACCCTGGACAGGGTACCTACGAGCAGTACTTC
TRBD2,once,TRBV28,TRBJ2-3,CASTLGLAAYTDTQYF,TGTGCCAGCACCCTGGGACTAGCGGCGTACACAGATACGCAGTATTTT
TRBD2,.,TRBV7-9,TRBJ2-7,CASSLGLGYEQYF,TGTGCCAGCAGCCTGGGACTAGGTTACGAGCAGTACTTC
.,.,TRBV7-9,TRBJ2-1,CASTSPGSYNEQFF,TGTGCCAGCACCTCCCCCGGAAGCTACAATGAGCAGTTCTTC
.,.,TRBV2,TRBJ2-7,CASSEIGENPYEQYF,TGTGCCAGCAGTGAAATAGGGGAAAATCCCTACGAGCAGTACTTC
.,.,TRBV5-6,TRBJ2-2,CASSLGGPGELFF,TGTGCCAGCAGCTTGGGGGGACCCGGGGAGCTGTTTTTT
TRBD1,.,TRBV4-2,TRBJ2-7,CASSLGTGNYEQYF,TGTGCCAGCAGCCTAGGGACAGGGAACTACGAGCAGTACTTC
TRBD2,.,TRBV28,TRBJ2-3,CASSPTRLAGADTQYF,TGTGCCAGCAGTCCTACACGCCTAGCGGGAGCGGATACGCAGTATTTT
.,.,TRBV29-1,TRBJ1-1,CSVEGVQEEGTEAFF,TGCAGCGTTGAAGGGGTTCAGGAGGAAGGTACTGAAGCTTTCTTT
.,.,TRBV27,TRBJ2-7,CASSLGRGVLYEQYF,TGTGCCAGCAGTTTAGGTCGCGGGGTCTTGTACGAGCAGTACTTC
.,.,TRBV7-9,TRBJ2-1,CASSLALGGVFGEQFF,TGTGCCAGCAGCTTAGCGCTGGGGGGTGTGTTTGGTGAGCAGTTCTTC
TRBD1,.,TRBV9,TRBJ1-5,CASSHGQGSNQPQHF,TGTGCCAGCAGCCACGGACAGGGGAGCAATCAGCCCCAGCATTTT
TRBD2,.,TRBV5-1,TRBJ2-7,CASSLERDALYEQYF,TGCGCCAGCAGCTTGGAGCGGGACGCTCTGTACGAGCAGTACTTC
TRBD2,.,TRBV2,TRBJ2-3,CASSPTTRLAGTDTQYF,TGTGCCAGCAGCCCCACCACTCGACTAGCCGGCACAGATACGCAGTATTTT
.,.,TRBV28,TRBJ1-1,CASSYHLTDLNTEAFF,TGTGCCAGCAGCTATCATCTGACAGACTTGAACACTGAAGCTTTCTTT
TRBD2,.,TRBV28,TRBJ2-3,CASSSPRGISSGRVVTDTQYF,TGTGCCAGCAGTTCCCCTAGGGGGATCTCTAGCGGGAGGGTGGTCACAGATACGCAGTATTTT
TRBD2,.,TRBV28,TRBJ2-1,CASSSSRGGRDSSYNEQFF,TGTGCCAGCAGTTCCTCTAGAGGCGGGAGGGACAGCTCCTACAATGAGCAGTTCTTC
TRBD2,.,TRBV29-1,TRBJ2-1,CSVKTGTRGEQFF,TGCAGCGTGAAAACCGGGACTAGAGGTGAGCAGTTCTTC
.,.,TRBV5-1,TRBJ2-2,CASSSPFDTGELFF,TGCGCCAGCAGCTCGCCGTTCGACACCGGGGAGCTGTTTTTT
.,.,TRBV10-1,TRBJ1-1,CASSFLGPPNTEAFF,TGCGCCAGCAGTTTCTTGGGACCCCCGAACACTGAAGCTTTCTTT
TRBD2,once,TRBV19,TRBJ2-7,CASSPSGGIYEQYF,TGTGCCAGTAGCCCTAGCGGGGGGATCTACGAGCAGTACTTC
.,once,TRBV19,TRBJ2-3,CASSLTQGLTDTQYF,TGTGCCAGTAGCCTCACCCAGGGACTCACAGATACGCAGTATTTT
TRBD1,.,TRBV27,TRBJ1-2,CASSLGSRGGMRGYTF,TGTGCCAGCAGTTTAGGCTCCAGGGGGGGGATGAGAGGCTACACCTTC
TRBD1,once,TRBV5-4,TRBJ1-1,CASWQGAEAFF,TGTGCCAGCTGGCAGGGGGCTGAAGCTTTCTTT